This TCR beta chain was identified in a study of shared T cell receptors in the human thymus. Remarks on this clone: Its ends do not fully match the called genes, so a read error is possible.

Some clones are missing from TCRdb's copy, which holds only in-frame ones; the method was immunoSEQ multiplex PCR. This table has about 380,000 clones, 85% to 95% appearing once. The CDR3 contains 13 residues. From germline, CDR1 is GTSNPN and CDR2 SVGIG (reference sequence). This rearrangement joins TRBV30 to TRBJ2-3; 9 bases line up with TRBD1. The clonotype comes from a human donor. Sequenced: thymocytes. The CDR3 is CAWSVTGQGPGHF. The CDR3 region has the DNA TGTGCCTGGAGTGTAACGGGACAGGGCCCCGGACATTTT.